A selection of T cell receptor beta chains follows, all from one sample in a study of T-cell memory formation after mild COVID-19. Via MiXCR, TCRdb re-called the 5' RACE reads, giving one row per CDR3 protein. Of 550,000 to 650,000 distinct CDR3 sequences in the sample, 15% to 20% were seen once. The sample taken for sequencing was PBMCs or a T cell subset sorted from them (not recorded which). The receptors here all came from an adult woman who had mild COVID-19 (a few samples of this study predate the infection). Cell type and time point are not known. Both conserved end residues are part of each CDR3. The D gene is left open where the match is weak. The size of a clone is reported for some rows only, either as once, few or many, or as a class for expanded clones.

abundance,j_gene,v_gene,d_gene,CDR3aa,CDR3nt
few,TRBJ2-1,TRBV3-1,-,CASSQTLLGTKSYNEQFF,TGTGCCAGCAGCCAAACTTTACTCGGGACCAAATCCTACAATGAGCAGTTCTTC
-,TRBJ2-3,TRBV11-3,-,CASSFEARLTDTQYF,TGTGCCAGCAGCTTCGAGGCTAGGCTCACAGATACGCAGTATTTT
-,TRBJ1-5,TRBV2,-,CASSLRNSNQPQHF,TGTGCCAGCAGCCTAAGGAATAGCAATCAGCCCCAGCATTTT
few,TRBJ1-2,TRBV15,TRBD1,CATSRDRVGGWYGYTF,TGTGCCACCAGCAGAGACCGGGTAGGGGGCTGGTATGGCTACACCTTC
-,TRBJ1-4,TRBV7-2,TRBD1,CASSMDRGEEKLFF,TGTGCCAGCAGCATGGACAGGGGAGAAGAAAAACTGTTTTTT
-,TRBJ2-5,TRBV30,-,CAWKRDAARTQYF,TGTGCCTGGAAGAGGGACGCGGCAAGGACCCAGTACTTC
-,TRBJ2-3,TRBV10-3,-,CAINSGADTQYF,TGTGCCATCAATTCAGGGGCAGATACGCAGTATTTT
many,TRBJ2-3,TRBV5-1,-,CASSAVHVGGDTQYF,TGCGCCAGCAGCGCAGTCCACGTGGGGGGTGATACGCAGTATTTT
few,TRBJ2-5,TRBV29-1,TRBD2,CSVVFSGGFSETQYF,TGCAGCGTTGTATTTAGCGGGGGGTTTAGTGAGACCCAGTACTTC
few,TRBJ2-1,TRBV11-2,TRBD2,CASSFLSGNSYNEQFF,TGTGCCAGCAGCTTCTTAAGCGGGAACTCCTACAATGAGCAGTTCTTC
-,TRBJ2-3,TRBV3-1,TRBD1,CASSQDGPGGKKDTQYF,TGTGCCAGCAGCCAAGACGGGCCAGGGGGCAAGAAAGATACGCAGTATTTT
-,TRBJ2-7,TRBV19,-,CASSAHRDGSYEQYF,TGTGCCAGTAGTGCCCACAGGGACGGATCCTACGAGCAGTACTTC
few,TRBJ2-2,TRBV11-2,TRBD2,CASSSRLAGETGELFF,TGTGCCAGCAGCTCGAGACTAGCGGGAGAGACCGGGGAGCTGTTTTTT
-,TRBJ1-2,TRBV19,TRBD1,CASSSLSGTENYGYTF,TGTGCCAGTAGTTCACTCTCCGGGACAGAGAACTATGGCTACACCTTC
-,TRBJ1-1,TRBV20-1,-,CSARETQGLNTEAFF,TGCAGTGCTAGAGAAACACAGGGATTGAACACTGAAGCTTTCTTT
-,TRBJ1-5,TRBV7-9,-,CASSSYGGQPQHF,TGTGCCAGCAGCTCATACGGGGGGCAGCCCCAGCATTTT
many,TRBJ2-7,TRBV7-2,-,CASSSRRAYEQYF,TGTGCCAGCAGCTCCCGGAGGGCCTACGAGCAGTACTTC
few,TRBJ2-5,TRBV18,-,CASSPMGGGETQYF,TGTGCCAGCTCACCGATGGGGGGCGGCGAGACCCAGTACTTC
few,TRBJ2-3,TRBV24-1,-,CATSDWSQGRDTQYF,TGTGCCACCAGTGATTGGTCACAGGGACGAGATACGCAGTATTTT
once,TRBJ2-3,TRBV24-1,TRBD2,CATSLAASTDTQYF,TGTGCCACCAGCCTAGCGGCTAGCACAGATACGCAGTATTTT
few,TRBJ1-5,TRBV6-6,-,CASSLGRRLTNQPQHF,TGTGCCAGCAGTTTGGGACGACGGCTAACTAATCAGCCCCAGCATTTT
few,TRBJ2-3,TRBV7-4,TRBD1,CASSLGVGQGALQDTQYF,TGTGCCAGCAGCTTAGGGGTTGGACAGGGGGCGCTTCAAGATACGCAGTATTTT
few,TRBJ2-3,TRBV5-1,-,CASSFEDRRADTQYF,TGCGCCAGCAGCTTCGAGGACCGAAGGGCAGATACGCAGTATTTT
-,TRBJ2-5,TRBV19,TRBD1,CASSITGGKETQYF,TGTGCCAGTAGTATAACAGGGGGCAAGGAGACCCAGTACTTC
once,TRBJ2-3,TRBV7-9,-,CASSQPSYLRNTQYF,TGTGCCAGCAGCCAACCAAGTTATCTTCGGAATACGCAGTATTTT
-,TRBJ2-1,TRBV29-1,TRBD2,CSVENSGRAGNEQFF,TGCAGCGTTGAAAATAGCGGGAGGGCTGGCAATGAGCAGTTCTTC
-,TRBJ2-1,TRBV5-1,-,CASSLLSSTSSYNEQFF,TGCGCCAGCAGCTTACTATCCTCCACCAGCTCCTACAATGAGCAGTTCTTC
few,TRBJ2-1,TRBV4-3,-,CASSQVRGSLNEQFF,TGCGCCAGCAGCCAAGTGCGCGGTAGTTTGAATGAGCAGTTCTTC
few,TRBJ1-1,TRBV7-9,-,CASSQGLSNTEAFF,TGTGCCAGCAGCCAGGGACTATCGAACACTGAAGCTTTCTTT
-,TRBJ2-1,TRBV24-1,-,CATSDTGWPINEQFF,TGTGCCACCAGTGATACCGGGTGGCCCATCAATGAGCAGTTCTTC
few,TRBJ1-2,TRBV6-5,-,CASSYSNKGRANYGYTF,TGTGCCAGCAGTTACTCGAATAAGGGTCGAGCTAACTATGGCTACACCTTC
-,TRBJ2-7,TRBV3-1,-,CASSQTPGPSYEQYF,TGTGCCAGCAGCCAAACCCCGGGACCCTCCTACGAGCAGTACTTC
few,TRBJ2-3,TRBV3-1,-,CASSQDFRGLYF,TGTGCCAGCAGCCAAGATTTTAGAGGGTTGTATTTT
-,TRBJ2-3,TRBV6-5,TRBD2,CASSTPERGPDTQYF,TGTGCCAGCAGTACCCCAGAGCGGGGGCCAGATACGCAGTATTTT
few,TRBJ1-1,TRBV7-2,TRBD1,CASSFRTGGVVIGPNTEAFF,TGTGCCAGCAGCTTTAGGACAGGGGGCGTAGTAATCGGACCGAACACTGAAGCTTTCTTT
few,TRBJ1-1,TRBV6-1,-,CASTTNTEAFF,TGTGCCAGCACGACGAACACTGAAGCTTTCTTT
few,TRBJ1-1,TRBV2,-,CASSQETNTEAFF,TGTGCCAGCAGCCAAGAGACTAACACTGAAGCTTTCTTT
few,TRBJ1-1,TRBV29-1,-,CSIKNTEAFF,TGCAGCATCAAGAACACTGAAGCTTTCTTT
many,TRBJ1-1,TRBV9,TRBD1,CASSAWDRVNTEAFF,TGTGCCAGCAGCGCCTGGGACAGGGTGAACACTGAAGCTTTCTTT
few,TRBJ2-5,TRBV7-9,-,CASTSPGAGETQYF,TGTGCCAGCACCTCCCCTGGGGCGGGAGAGACCCAGTACTTC
few,TRBJ2-5,TRBV20-1,TRBD2,CSAMFPLAVVQETQYF,TGCAGTGCTATGTTCCCTCTAGCGGTGGTACAAGAGACCCAGTACTTC
few,TRBJ2-7,TRBV6-6,TRBD2,CASSYPVSGLTSYEQYF,TGTGCCAGCAGTTACCCCGTTAGCGGGCTAACCTCCTACGAGCAGTACTTC
-,TRBJ2-2,TRBV19,TRBD2,CASSFGGSTGELFF,TGTGCCAGTAGTTTTGGCGGGAGCACCGGGGAGCTGTTTTTT
-,TRBJ1-2,TRBV25-1,-,CASSEWGGPDGYTF,TGTGCCAGCAGTGAATGGGGAGGGCCAGATGGCTACACCTTC
-,TRBJ1-1,TRBV7-2,-,CASSPPWNTEAFF,TGTGCCAGCAGCCCCCCCTGGAACACTGAAGCTTTCTTT
few,TRBJ1-1,TRBV3-1,-,CASSQDHRTVILDTEAFF,TGTGCCAGCAGCCAAGATCACCGCACCGTTATTCTGGACACTGAAGCTTTCTTT
-,TRBJ1-4,TRBV20-1,-,CSARRSRGHEKLFF,TGCAGTGCTAGACGGAGCAGGGGCCATGAAAAACTGTTTTTT
few,TRBJ2-6,TRBV5-6,-,CASRTPHSGANVLTF,TGTGCCAGCAGGACGCCGCACTCTGGGGCCAACGTCCTGACTTTC
few,TRBJ1-2,TRBV9,-,CASSGDRSGYTF,TGTGCCAGCAGCGGCGACAGGTCTGGCTACACCTTC
few,TRBJ2-1,TRBV20-1,TRBD2,CSARPSGSYNEQFF,TGCAGTGCACGTCCTAGCGGGAGTTACAATGAGCAGTTCTTC